The following is a T cell receptor beta chain sequence with its context. It has no known antigen specificity. The sample holds no much larger clone one base away, and base qualities are not on file. The data were obtained in a study of control samples from healthy donors and cancer patients (dated by TCRdb to 2018 to 2021). The method was the immunoSEQ multiplex PCR assay. The source is immuneACCESS, and TCRdb retained only in-frame sequences with V and J called. Part of the clones is not carried over; for the studies checked, unresolved V genes explain less than half of this, and the remainder is unexplained. The sample profile shows some 120,000 clones; 85% to 95% of them were found once. The top ten hold around 0.52% of the sample. Looking up the germline V gene (reference sequence) yields CDR1 SGHKS and CDR2 YYEKEE. Trimmed from V: 4 bases; trimmed from J: 6 bases; junction bases lacking a gene match: 9. Reading from cysteine to phenylalanine, the CDR3 counts 15 amino acids. Only CDR3 DNA is held: 45 bases, read in frame from base 1.

The sample was PBMCs. The TCR sequence derives from an elderly man with head and neck cancer. The sequence links TRBV5-5 to TRBJ2-1; TRBD2 fits 8 bases in the junction. The CDR3 has the sequence CASSPLLAEVNEQFF. The base sequence is TGTGCCAGCAGCCCGCTACTAGCGGAGGTCAATGAGCAGTTCTTC.